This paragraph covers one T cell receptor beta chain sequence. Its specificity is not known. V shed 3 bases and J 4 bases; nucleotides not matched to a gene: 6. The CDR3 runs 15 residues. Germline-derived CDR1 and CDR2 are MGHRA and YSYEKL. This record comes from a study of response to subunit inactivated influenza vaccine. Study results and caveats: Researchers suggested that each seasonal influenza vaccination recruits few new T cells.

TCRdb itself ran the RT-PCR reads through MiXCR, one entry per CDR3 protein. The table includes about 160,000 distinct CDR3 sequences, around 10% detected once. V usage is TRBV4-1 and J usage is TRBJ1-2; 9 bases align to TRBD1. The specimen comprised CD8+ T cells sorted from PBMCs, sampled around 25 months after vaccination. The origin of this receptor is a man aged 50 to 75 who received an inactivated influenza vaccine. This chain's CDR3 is CASSQNRGRGYGYTF. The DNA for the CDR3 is TGCGCCAGCAGCCAGAACAGGGGGCGCGGCTATGGCTACACCTTC.